Listed below are T cell receptor beta chains from one sample, sequenced in a study of graft-versus-host responses after intestinal transplantation. Profiled with immunoSEQ multiplex PCR; TCRdb holds only in-frame clones, not every one. Of some 87,000 clones detected, more than 90% appear once; the ten largest clones hold over 0.3%. No antigen has been identified for these receptors. Sequenced material: unstimulated CD4+ T cells sorted from spleen or lymph node cells, taken before intestinal transplant. The source is a human donor who received an intestinal transplant. The CDR3 runs from the conserved cysteine through the conserved F or W. A D gene is named only where the DNA matches it firmly. The size field is filled for only some rows; it gives once, few, many or a size class.

D gene,V gene,clone size,J gene,CDR3 DNA,CDR3 protein
NA,TRBV18,once,TRBJ2-7,TGTGCCAGCTCACTCCCGGGACGCCGATACGAGCAGTACTTC,CASSLPGRRYEQYF
NA,TRBV5-5,NA,TRBJ1-5,TGTGCCAGCAGCTTGTTGCAAGACAATCAGCCCCAGCATTTT,CASSLLQDNQPQHF
TRBD2,TRBV11-2,NA,TRBJ2-3,TGTGCCAGCAGCTTCGAAGGGACTAGCTATGCCACAGATACGCAGTATTTT,CASSFEGTSYATDTQYF
NA,TRBV2,NA,TRBJ1-1,TGTGCCAGCAGTGAACAGGGGACGAACACTGAAGCTTTCTTT,CASSEQGTNTEAFF
NA,TRBV2,NA,TRBJ1-2,TGTGCCAGCAATAGACAGCAAGGGGTCGCTGGCTACACCTTC,CASNRQQGVAGYTF
TRBD1,TRBV9,NA,TRBJ1-1,TGTGCCAGCAGCGTAGGGCTGGGTGGGGACAGGCGGGACACTGAAGCTTTCTTT,CASSVGLGGDRRDTEAFF
TRBD2,TRBV4-2,once,TRBJ2-1,TGTGCCAGCAGCTTTACTAGCGGGGTCTACAATGAGCAGTTCTTC,CASSFTSGVYNEQFF
TRBD1,TRBV7-9,NA,TRBJ2-7,TGTGCCAGCAGCTTACAGGGGGCCTCCTACGAGCAGTACTTC,CASSLQGASYEQYF
NA,TRBV30,once,TRBJ2-5,TGTGCCTGGAGTGTCCGTTCACAAGAGACCCAGTACTTC,CAWSVRSQETQYF
TRBD1,TRBV25-1,NA,TRBJ2-5,TGTGCCAGCAGTGATGGGACAGGCCAAGAGACCCAGTACTTC,CASSDGTGQETQYF
NA,TRBV11-3,NA,TRBJ1-1,TGTGCCAGCAGCTTAGGGCCGAAGACTGAAGCTTTCTTT,CASSLGPKTEAFF
NA,TRBV2,NA,TRBJ1-6,TGTGCCAGCAACCTTCCGAGCGGAGCACCCCTCCACTTT,CASNLPSGAPLHF
TRBD2,TRBV6-5,once,TRBJ2-7,TGTGCCAGCACCAGACTAGCGGGAGAGTACGAGCAGTACTTC,CASTRLAGEYEQYF
TRBD2,TRBV9,NA,TRBJ2-3,TGTGCCAGCAGCCTAGGACTAGCGGGATACACAGATACGCAGTATTTT,CASSLGLAGYTDTQYF
NA,TRBV6-6,NA,TRBJ2-5,TGTGCCAGCAGGTTGACTGAGCTGGAGACCCAGTACTTC,CASRLTELETQYF
TRBD1,TRBV6-1,NA,TRBJ2-7,TGTGCCTGCGGACAGGGGTACGAGCAGTACTTC,CACGQGYEQYF
TRBD2,TRBV29-1,NA,TRBJ2-2,TGCAGCGTCGCTAGCGGGGCTTACGCGAACACCGGGGAGCTGTTTTTT,CSVASGAYANTGELFF
TRBD1,TRBV6-5,NA,TRBJ1-2,TGTGCCAGCACCTCCGGACAGGGAGTTGATGGCTACACCTTC,CASTSGQGVDGYTF
TRBD2,TRBV25-1,once,TRBJ2-1,TGTGCCAGCAGTGAAACCGGGACTAGCGTTTTTAGGCAGTTCTTC,CASSETGTSVFRQFF
NA,TRBV27,NA,TRBJ2-3,TGTGCCAGCAACCGCGGAGGAGGGGGAGATACGCAGTATTTT,CASNRGGGGDTQYF